Listed here are 16 T cell receptor beta chains from one sample, sequenced in a study of T cells in women clearing cervical HPV infection. Produced via immunoSEQ multiplex PCR; TCRdb's table is partial and in-frame only. The specimen's table records 30,000 to 45,000 clones. Sequencing was carried out using blood buffy coat. Receptor source: a woman aged 18 to 69 with a cervical HPV16 infection that either progressed to CIN3+ or cleared (not recorded which).

This clone is medium-sized by frequency. The junction departs from germline at one end; a sequencing error may be responsible. The DNA ends 3 residues before the CDR3 does, and the rest of the CDR3 is filled in from the germline J gene. The chain is built from TRBV10-3 and TRBJ2-7, with D perhaps TRBD1 (6 bases). Germline V gene data show CDR1 as ENHRY and CDR2 as SYGVKD. This CDR3 has 22 residues. CDR3 DNA (partial): TGTGACATCGGCCCAAAAGAACCCGACAGCTTTCTCTTACCCTCTTGGGGGCACGAG. Its translation is CDIGPKEPDSFLLPSWGHE. In full, the CDR3 reads CDIGPKEPDSFLLPSWGHEQYF.

On this clone itself: The CDR3 end lies 3 residues beyond the end of the read and is filled in from the germline J gene. The chain recombines TRBV7-9 with TRBJ2-1; possible D gene TRBD1, 6 bases. Trimming stripped 5 bases from V and 5 bases from J, with 13 bases between. The germline CDR1 and CDR2 sequences are SEHNR and FQNEAQ (reference sequence). This CDR3 has 14 amino acids. CDR3: CASSTGYMDNEQFF. The sequenced part of the CDR3 DNA is TGTGCCAGCAGCACAGGGTATATGGACAATGAG.

CDR3 residues: CASSLAGGSWTEAFF. CDR3 bases read: TGTGCCAGCAGCTTAGCAGGGGGCAGTTGGACTGAA. The chain employs TRBV7-3 and TRBJ1-1, with 8 bases lining up with TRBD1. The read terminates 3 residues before the CDR3 end, so the remaining end is supplied by the germline J gene. CDR3 length: 15 amino acids. Germline V gives CDR1 SGHTA, CDR2 FQGTGA. The trim removed 2 bases at V and 5 bases at J, leaving 7 bases unmatched.

To note about this clone: The read falls 3 residues short of the CDR3 end, and the missing part is taken from the germline J gene. The chain combines TRBV7-9 with TRBJ2-1, with TRBD1 matching over 8 bases. The CDR3 sequence is 15 residues long. Trimming cost V 5 bases and J 2 bases; bases outside gene matches: 5. Germline CDR1 and CDR2: SEHNR and FQNEAQ (reference sequence). CDR3 DNA (partial): TGTGCCAGCAGCCCGGACAGGGACCCCTACAATGAG. Translating gives CASSPDRDPYNE. The entire CDR3 protein is CASSPDRDPYNEQFF. Based on the CDR3 plus reference TRBV7-9 and TRBJ2-1, the full variable domain is DTGVSQNPRHKITKRGQNVTFRCDPISEHNRLYWYRQTLGQGPEFLTYFQNEAQLEKSRLLSDRFSAERPKGSFSTLEIQRTEQGDSAMYLCASSPDRDPYNEQFFGPGTRLTVL.

About this clone itself: The CDR3 goes on 3 residues after the read ends, and that part is filled in from the germline J gene. The chain uses TRBV6-2 or TRBV6-3 and TRBJ1-2, with D uncertain. Germline CDR1 is MNHEY and CDR2 is SVGEGT. CDR3 length equals 14 residues. V lost 2 bases and J 4 bases, leaving 11 bases between the germline ends. The CDR3 sequence is CASSYEVIAYGYTF. CDR3 DNA, as far as it was read: TGTGCCAGCAGTTACGAGGTCATTGCCTATGGC.

Comments on this clone: Read sequence stops 3 residues before the CDR3 end, and the germline J gene provides the missing end. V is TRBV7-6 and J is TRBJ2-3, with 9 nucleotides matching TRBD2. CDR1 is SGHVS, CDR2 FNYEAQ, per germline. The CDR3 totals 16 residues. Trimming removed 3 bases from V and 2 bases from J; junction bases left unmatched: 6. CDR3 residues: CASSFGAGGTTDTQYF. Incomplete CDR3 DNA: TGTGCCAGCAGCTTTGGGGCGGGGGGGACCACAGATACG.

CDR3 residues: CASSYLGQAYDYTF. The sequenced CDR3 bases are TGTGCCAGCAGTTACTTGGGACAGGCTTACGAC. This chain uses TRBV6-2 or TRBV6-3 with TRBJ1-2, with TRBD1 matching 8 bases. Read sequence stops 3 residues before the CDR3 end, and the germline J gene provides the missing end. Germline values: CDR1 MNHEY, CDR2 SVGEGT. This CDR3 comprises 14 residues.

As concerns this clone: From the germline J gene comes the end of the CDR3, since the read stops 3 residues before it. The chain uses TRBV19 and TRBJ1-4; D remains ambiguous. V dropped 6 bases and J dropped 8 bases, with 16 bases sitting between them. CDR1 LNHDA and CDR2 SQIVND come from the germline V gene (reference sequence). The CDR3 is 14 residues long. CDR3 DNA (partial): TGTGCCAGTAGGAGAATTGGACTGGAGGAAAAA. It codes for CASRRIGLEEK. The whole CDR3 sequence reads CASRRIGLEEKLFF.

Concerning this clone: The CDR3 is cut off 3 residues early in the read; its end comes from the germline J gene. The V call is TRBV5-6, the J call TRBJ2-5, with D unresolved. Germline CDR1 reads SGHDT; CDR2 reads YYEEEE. The CDR3 sequence is 11 residues long. The covered CDR3 bases are TGTGCCAGCAGCTTGGCAGATACC. This codes for CASSLADT. The whole CDR3 protein reads CASSLADTQYF.

Regarding this clone: The CDR3 end lies 3 residues beyond the end of the read and is filled in from the germline J gene. The chain links TRBV7-6 to TRBJ2-2; 7 bases agree with TRBD1. CDR3 length: 15 residues. Germline V lookup: CDR1 SGHVS, CDR2 FNYEAQ. V lost 5 bases to trimming and J lost 6 bases; unmatched junction nucleotides: 9. The CDR3 loop reads CASSATNRGSGELFF. The sequenced part of the CDR3 DNA is TGTGCCAGCAGCGCGACGAACAGGGGATCCGGGGAG.

The CDR3 DNA, read in part, is TGTGCCAGTAGTATTGGAAGGTTGAGGGGGACAGGGAGGCAGCCG. This translates into CASSIGRLRGTGRQP. The complete CDR3 sequence is CASSIGRLRGTGRQPQYF. The chain carries TRBV19 and TRBJ2-3; 9 bases are a match to TRBD1. The read ends 3 residues shy of where the CDR3 ends; the end is completed using the germline J gene. The CDR3 has 18 amino acids. Germline V CDR1 and CDR2: LNHDA, SQIVND (reference sequence).

Regarding this clone: Read data end 3 residues before the CDR3 end; the end is taken from the germline J gene. This chain links TRBV7-2 with TRBJ2-5; possible D gene TRBD1, 5 bases. The CDR3 contains 15 residues. Germline lookup yields CDR1 SGHTA and CDR2 FQGNSA. Trimming removed 0 bases from V and 5 bases from J, with 13 bases in between. Partial CDR3 DNA: TGTGCCAGCAGCTTAGCGGGGCCCCTTCGGGAGACC. Translated: CASSLAGPLRET. The entire CDR3 reads CASSLAGPLRETQYF.

About this clone itself: The CDR3 end is not reached by the read, which stops 3 residues before it; the germline J gene fills it in. The genes are TRBV29-1 and TRBJ2-3, with 9 nucleotides matching TRBD2. V was clipped by 7 bases and J by 0 bases; unmatched bases: 2. The CDR3 length is 13 residues. Germline V lookup: CDR1 SQVTM, CDR2 ANQGSEA. The CDR3 here is CSGGGVSTDTQYF. The part of the CDR3 DNA that was read is TGCAGCGGCGGGGGGGTGAGCACAGATACG.

About this clone: The read is 3 residues too short to cover the CDR3 end, so that end is filled in from the germline J gene. The chain uses TRBV7-2 and TRBJ1-1; D might be TRBD1 (5 bases). The germline CDR1 and CDR2 sequences are SGHTA and FQGNSA. The CDR3 runs to 13 residues. The DNA read from the CDR3 is TGTGCCAGCAGCACCGAGGGGTTAACCGAG. Its protein product is CASSTEGLTE. The entire CDR3 protein is CASSTEGLTEAFF. Together with reference TRBV7-2 and TRBJ1-1, the CDR3 gives the full variable domain: GAGVSQSPSNKVTEKGKDVELRCDPISGHTALYWYRQSLGQGLEFLIYFQGNSAPDKSGLPSDRFSAERTGGSVSTLTIQRTQQEDSAVYLCASSTEGLTEAFFGQGTRLTVV.

A note on this clone: The read ends 3 residues before the CDR3 terminus; that terminus is restored from the germline J gene. V gene TRBV11-1 combines with J gene TRBJ1-2; 7 bases fit TRBD1. This CDR3 has 15 residues. The V segment lost 5 bases and the J segment 4 bases; nucleotides outside the gene matches: 10. The germline CDR1 and CDR2 sequences are SGHAT and FQDESV (reference sequence). The CDR3: CASSRDREVGYGYTF. CDR3 bases read: TGTGCCAGCAGCCGTGACAGGGAAGTTGGCTATGGC.

Concerning this clone itself: The CDR3 goes on 3 residues after the read ends, and that part is filled in from the germline J gene. The chain joins TRBV19 to TRBJ2-3, with a tentative D call TRBD2 (5 bases). Per the germline V gene, CDR1 is LNHDA and CDR2 is SQIVND (reference sequence). The CDR3 contains 15 residues. Trimming removed 5 bases at V and 2 bases at J, with 14 bases between. Here the CDR3 reads CASSSGGSFTDTQYF. The sequenced part of the CDR3 DNA is TGTGCCAGTAGTTCAGGAGGCTCCTTCACAGATACG. Variable domain in full (rest from reference TRBV19 and TRBJ2-3): DGGITQSPKYLFRKEGQNVTLSCEQNLNHDAMYWYRQDPGQGLRLIYYSQIVNDFQKGDIAEGYSVSREKKESFPLTVTSAQKNPTAFYLCASSSGGSFTDTQYFGPGTRLTVL.